This entry concerns a single TCR beta chain. Per the authors' pipeline: It was from reference gene primer amplification that nucleated cell counts were estimated. Data came from immunoSEQ multiplex PCR; TCRdb stores just in-frame clones and leaves some out. The V and J calls and clone size come from that table; D and trimming were worked out from the DNA. The data show roughly 230,000 clones, with roughly four fifths seen just once and less than 5.5% held by the top ten. This CDR3 has 14 residues. Per the germline V gene, CDR1 is MNHEY and CDR2 is SVGAGI. The ends were cut back, 5 bases at V and 6 bases at J, with 15 bases in the middle. The source of the sample is a study of blood T cell repertoires in COVID-19. Overall study context: T cells, B-cell-depleted T cells, or PBMCs supplied cDNA or gDNA.

The chain recombines TRBV6-5 with TRBJ2-3, with D maybe TRBD2 (6 bases). The material sequenced was peripheral blood. This sequence was found in a man aged 45-60 years with active or convalescent COVID-19. CDR3 region: CASSPTTGRDTQYF. CDR3 nucleotides: TGTGCCAGCAGTCCAACCACGGGGAGGGATACGCAGTATTTT.